This entry concerns a single TCR beta chain. This sample is drawn from a study of CD8+ T cells in alopecia areata. V dropped 3 bases and J dropped 1 base, with 10 bases sitting between them. This CDR3 has 14 residues. Per the germline V gene, CDR1 is SGDLS and CDR2 is YYNGEE. As for treatment: oral pan-JAK inhibitor, 5-10 mg twice daily. After isolation, RNA underwent reverse transcription to generate cDNA as the sequencing template. Only in-frame clones appear in the TCRdb table, and some are missing; sequencing was by immunoSEQ multiplex PCR. This table holds roughly 100,000 clones, roughly 60% found once.

V is TRBV9 and J is TRBJ1-1; D ambiguous. The input for sequencing was CD8+ T cells sorted from blood, taken at roughly week 58, from a patient treated with tofacitinib. The receptor comes from a human donor with alopecia areata. DNA for the CDR3: TGTGCCAGCAGCGCCCAAGGTTCGAACACTGAAGCTTTCTTT. It encodes CASSAQGSNTEAFF.